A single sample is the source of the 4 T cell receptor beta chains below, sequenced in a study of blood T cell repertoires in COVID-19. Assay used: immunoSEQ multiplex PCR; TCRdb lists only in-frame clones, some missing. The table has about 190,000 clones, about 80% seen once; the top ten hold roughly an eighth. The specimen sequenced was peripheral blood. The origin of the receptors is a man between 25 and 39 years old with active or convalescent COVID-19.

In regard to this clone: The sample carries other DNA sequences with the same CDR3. Here the CDR3 reads CASSLSGTGELFF. CDR3 DNA: TGTGCCAGCAGCTTATCAGGGACCGGGGAGCTGTTTTTT. The gene calls are TRBV7-9 and TRBJ2-2; a weak D match, TRBD1 (5 bases). The CDR3 sequence is 13 residues long. Trimming took 2 bases from V and 5 from J, leaving 6 bases between them. Germline CDR1 and CDR2: SEHNR and FQNEAQ (reference sequence).

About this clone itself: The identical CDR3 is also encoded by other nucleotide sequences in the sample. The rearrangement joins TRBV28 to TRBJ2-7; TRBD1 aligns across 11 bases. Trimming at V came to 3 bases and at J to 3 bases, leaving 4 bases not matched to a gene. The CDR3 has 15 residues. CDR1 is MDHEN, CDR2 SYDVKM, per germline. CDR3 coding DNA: TGTGCCAGCAGTTTTCGGGACAGGGGGAGCTACGAGCAGTACGTC. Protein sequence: CASSFRDRGSYEQYV.

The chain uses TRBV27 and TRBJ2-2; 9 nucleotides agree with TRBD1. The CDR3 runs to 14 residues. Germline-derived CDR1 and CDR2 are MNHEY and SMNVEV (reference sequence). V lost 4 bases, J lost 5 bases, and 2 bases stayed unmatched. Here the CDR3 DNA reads TGTGCCAGCAGTTACGGGACAGGGACCGGGGAGCTGTTTTTT. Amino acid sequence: CASSYGTGTGELFF.

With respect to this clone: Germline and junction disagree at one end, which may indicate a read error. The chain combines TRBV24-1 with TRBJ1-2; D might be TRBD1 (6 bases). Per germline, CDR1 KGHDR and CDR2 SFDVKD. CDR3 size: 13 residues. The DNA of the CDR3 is TGTGCCACCAGTGATCAGGACAGAGATGGTTACACCTTC. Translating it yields CATSDQDRDGYTF.